Listed here are 22 T cell receptor beta chains from one sample, sequenced in a study of CD8+ T cells in alopecia areata. After isolation, RNA underwent reverse transcription to generate cDNA as the sequencing template. The method was immunoSEQ multiplex PCR; TCRdb's version includes in-frame clones alone and lacks a portion of them. This table has fewer than 100,000 clones, 70% to 80% appearing once. Regarding treatment: oral pan-JAK inhibitor, 5-10 mg twice daily. Here the sequenced sample was CD8+ T cells sorted from blood, taken at approximately week 44, from a patient treated with tofacitinib. These receptors all come from a human donor with alopecia areata.

The rearrangement links TRBV10-3 to TRBJ2-1; TRBD1 might be the D (5 bases). The V and J ends lost 3 bases and 4 bases respectively, with 13 bases between them. Germline CDR1 and CDR2: ENHRY and SYGVKD. The CDR3 contains 15 residues. CDR3 residues: CAISDDRVDYNEQFF. The DNA for the CDR3 is TGTGCCATCAGTGACGACAGAGTAGATTACAATGAGCAGTTCTTC.

This clone was detected a few times. This chain uses TRBV29-1 with TRBJ2-1; D possibly corresponds to TRBD2 (6 bases). Germline V gene sequence: CDR1 SQVTM, CDR2 ANQGSEA. This CDR3 spans 15 amino acids. V was cut by 3 bases and J by 0 bases, with 12 bases left in between. DNA of the CDR3: TGCAGCGTTGATAGGAGGGGAAGCTCCTACAATGAGCAGTTCTTC. As protein: CSVDRRGSSYNEQFF.

The rearrangement joins TRBV4-3 to TRBJ2-7; weak D call: TRBD2 (6 bases). V gave up 0 bases and J gave up 3 bases, with 12 bases separating them. Germline V lookup: CDR1 LGHNA, CDR2 YSLEER. The CDR3 sequence is 15 residues long. The CDR3 DNA is TGCGCCAGCAGCCAAGATTCGGGAGCGAACTACGAGCAGTACTTC. Protein: CASSQDSGANYEQYF.

V gene TRBV30 combines with J gene TRBJ1-1, with 9 bases that match TRBD1. Trimming cost V 3 bases and J 4 bases; bases outside gene matches: 3. This CDR3 contains 13 residues. The germline V gene has CDR1 GTSNPN and CDR2 SVGIG (reference sequence). Here the CDR3 DNA reads TGTGCCTGGAGGGAGACAGGGGGCACTGAAGCTTTCTTT. This translates into CAWRETGGTEAFF.

The chain employs TRBV5-1 and TRBJ2-7; no clear D gene. V was clipped by 6 bases and J by 4 bases, with 8 bases between them. CDR3 size: 11 residues. Germline assignment: CDR1 SGHRS and CDR2 YFSETQ. The CDR3 sequence: CASMDGYEQYF. The CDR3, as DNA: TGCGCCAGCATGGACGGATACGAGCAGTACTTC.

This sequence joins TRBV4-3 and TRBJ2-1, with TRBD1 matching over 11 bases. V lost 1 base to trimming and J lost 7 bases; unmatched junction nucleotides: 3. CDR1 is LGHNA, CDR2 YSLEER, per germline. The CDR3 is made up of 15 amino acids. This chain's CDR3 is CASSQGTGGGNEQFF. Here the CDR3 DNA reads TGCGCCAGCAGCCAAGGGACAGGGGGCGGAAATGAGCAGTTCTTC.

About this clone itself: Lacking the conserved final phenylalanine or tryptophan, this CDR3 likely reflects a read error. No DNA is shown, since the ends of the CDR3 on it are uncertain; the CDR3 is the one TCRdb lists. This sequence joins TRBV21-1 and TRBJ1-2; the table names TRBD1, a call not compared with the DNA. TRBV21-1 is a recognized pseudogene. Ends included, the CDR3 has 15 residues. Here the CDR3 reads CASSSRRTGNGRRIP.

V gene TRBV2 combines with J gene TRBJ1-1; D unresolved. The CDR3 is 11 amino acids. Germline lookup yields CDR1 SNHLY and CDR2 FYNNEI. Trimming shortened V by 7 bases and J by 8 bases, and 11 bases separated the two germline ends. The CDR3 sequence is CASIGPGEAFF. CDR3 sequence (DNA): TGTGCCAGCATAGGACCTGGCGAAGCTTTCTTT.

The CDR3 bases are TGTGCCAGCAGCTTAGACGGGAACTCCTACGAGCAGTACTTC. Translation: CASSLDGNSYEQYF. V is TRBV7-9 and J is TRBJ2-7; perhaps TRBD2 as D (5 bases). The CDR3 spans 14 residues. In germline, CDR1 is SEHNR, CDR2 FQNEAQ (reference sequence). V was shortened by 1 base and J by 0 bases, with 7 bases between the two germline ends. The full variable domain, rest sourced from reference TRBV7-9 and TRBJ2-7, is DTGVSQNPRHKITKRGQNVTFRCDPISEHNRLYWYRQTLGQGPEFLTYFQNEAQLEKSRLLSDRFSAERPKGSFSTLEIQRTEQGDSAMYLCASSLDGNSYEQYFGPGTRLTVT.

The chain combines TRBV9 with TRBJ2-3, with 8 nucleotides matching TRBD2. This CDR3 is built from 17 residues. V lost 0 bases, J lost 3 bases, and 9 bases stayed unmatched. Germline CDR1 reads SGDLS; CDR2 reads YYNGEE. The chain's CDR3 is CASSVGSRRGETDTQYF. CDR3 sequence (DNA): TGTGCCAGCAGCGTAGGTTCCCGGCGGGGGGAAACAGATACGCAGTATTTT.

The chain joins TRBV29-1 to TRBJ2-1; 9 nucleotides match TRBD2. Germline V gives CDR1 SQVTM, CDR2 ANQGSEA. V trimming: 2 bases; J trimming: 9 bases; junction bases outside the gene matches: 8. The CDR3 is 14 amino acids. The DNA of the CDR3 is TGCAGCGTTGAACGGCGGGGGGGCCATAGTGAGCAGTTCTTC. Amino acid sequence: CSVERRGGHSEQFF.

The chain couples TRBV5-1 to TRBJ2-2; 8 bases match TRBD1. The CDR3 covers 15 residues. Per the germline V gene, CDR1 is SGHRS and CDR2 is YFSETQ. V was pared by 0 bases and J by 7 bases, with 5 bases of the junction left unmatched. Here the CDR3 DNA reads TGCGCCAGCAGCTTGGTTGGACAGGGCAGCGGGGAGCTGTTTTTT. The encoded protein is CASSLVGQGSGELFF.

V and J are TRBV27 and TRBJ1-1; no reliable D call. The CDR3 has 14 residues. Germline CDR1 is MNHEY and CDR2 is SMNVEV (reference sequence). V dropped 2 bases and J dropped 1 base, with 8 bases sitting between them. CDR3 coding DNA: TGTGCCAGCAGTTTAGGGCGAGGGAACACTGAAGCTTTCTTT. Amino acid sequence: CASSLGRGNTEAFF.

This clone was seen just once. V gene TRBV25-1 combines with J gene TRBJ2-7, with D possibly being TRBD1 (6 bases). The length of the CDR3 is 12 residues. V was pared by 4 bases and J by 6 bases, with 10 bases between. CDR1 MGHDK and CDR2 SYGVNS come from the germline V gene. CDR3 bases: TGTGCCAGCAGTGCCCACAGGGTCGAGCAGTACTTC. Encoded protein: CASSAHRVEQYF.

The rearrangement links TRBV4-3 to TRBJ2-3; 15 nucleotides align to TRBD2. The CDR3 spans 17 residues. Germline values: CDR1 LGHNA, CDR2 YSLEER. V lost 4 bases to trimming and J lost 4 bases; unmatched junction nucleotides: 6. Written as DNA, the CDR3 is TGCGCCAGCAGCCTTGGGACTAGCGGGGGGCAGGCAGATACGCAGTATTTT. The encoded protein is CASSLGTSGGQADTQYF.

The chain is built from TRBV30 and TRBJ2-1; possibly TRBD1 or TRBD2 for D (6 bases each). From germline, CDR1 is GTSNPN and CDR2 SVGIG (reference sequence). Trimming removed 7 bases from V and 5 bases from J, with 15 bases in between. The CDR3 extends over 13 amino acids. CDR3 DNA: TGTGCCTACACGAGGGGGGCCGACAATGAGCAGTTCTTC. It translates to CAYTRGADNEQFF.

A word on this clone: A junction end diverges from the germline sequence, so it may reflect a read error. The chain couples TRBV5-6 to TRBJ2-7; 9 positions agree with TRBD1. CDR3 length: 17 amino acids. Germline CDR1 is SGHDT and CDR2 is YYEEEE. CDR3 protein: CASSFGTGGAFSYEQCF. CDR3 coding DNA: TGTGCCAGCAGCTTCGGTACAGGGGGCGCCTTTTCCTACGAGCAGTGCTTC.

This sequence joins TRBV4-3 and TRBJ2-7, with D possibly matching TRBD1 (6 bases). The ends were cut back, 0 bases at V and 9 bases at J, with 12 bases in the middle. From germline, CDR1 is LGHNA and CDR2 YSLEER. The CDR3 contains 13 residues. The DNA of the CDR3 is TGCGCCAGCAGCCAAGAAAGGGGGTCCCGGCAGTACTTC. Its protein product is CASSQERGSRQYF.

The V and J genes are TRBV6-5 and TRBJ2-5; D may be TRBD1 (6 bases). This CDR3 is 15 amino acids long. Germline CDR1 MNHEY, CDR2 SVGAGI. V shed 5 bases and J shed 6 bases, with 19 bases lying between them. The CDR3 nucleotides read TGTGCCAGCAGTACCTCCCTGGGGGCGAGGCAGACCCAGTACTTC. Its translation: CASSTSLGARQTQYF.

Written as DNA, the CDR3 is TGTGCCAGCAGCTGGGGGGGTGGTGAGCAGTTCTTC. Translation gives CASSWGGGEQFF. The rearrangement links TRBV27 to TRBJ2-1, with 7 bases fitting TRBD2. V trimming: 6 bases; J trimming: 9 bases; junction bases outside the gene matches: 5. Germline CDR1 and CDR2: MNHEY and SMNVEV (reference sequence). The CDR3 sequence is 12 residues long.

This chain links TRBV7-2 with TRBJ1-1; TRBD1 might be the D (5 bases). The V end lost 4 bases, the J end lost 8 bases, and 17 bases lay between the germline ends. Germline lookup yields CDR1 SGHTA and CDR2 FQGNSA. The CDR3 has 14 residues. CDR3: CASSYRTKGAEAFF. CDR3 bases: TGTGCCAGCAGCTACAGGACAAAAGGGGCGGAAGCTTTCTTT. The complete variable domain, with remaining parts taken from reference TRBV7-2 and TRBJ1-1, reads GAGVSQSPSNKVTEKGKDVELRCDPISGHTALYWYRQSLGQGLEFLIYFQGNSAPDKSGLPSDRFSAERTGGSVSTLTIQRTQQEDSAVYLCASSYRTKGAEAFFGQGTRLTVV.

This chain uses TRBV12-5 with TRBJ2-1; 8 bases match TRBD1. In germline, CDR1 is LGHNT, CDR2 FRNRAP. The V segment lost 5 bases and the J segment 4 bases; nucleotides outside the gene matches: 10. The CDR3 contains 16 residues. This CDR3 is CASGTNRDRRYNEQFF. The CDR3 bases are TGTGCTAGTGGTACAAACCGGGACAGGAGATACAATGAGCAGTTCTTC.